This T cell receptor beta chain came from a study of T cells after yellow fever vaccination. The germline V gene has CDR1 KGHSH and CDR2 LQKENI. V shed 2 bases and J shed 7 bases, with 12 bases lying between them. The CDR3 contains 15 residues. One entry per CDR3 protein, called by TCRdb with MiXCR from the 5' RACE reads. There are about 340,000 distinct CDR3 sequences in the sample; 8.7% occur only once, and more than 15% lies in the top ten. V is TRBV18 and J is TRBJ1-6; D gene unclear. This TCR was recovered from a man between 18 and 29 years old who received the YFV17D yellow fever vaccine. Specimen: PBMCs, collected on the day of the first yellow fever vaccination. The DNA of the CDR3 is TGTGCCAGCTCACCAAGCGGGCCCGGGAATTCACCCCTCCACTTT. Amino acid sequence: CASSPSGPGNSPLHF.